This T cell receptor (beta chain) derives from a study of OX40 agonist ivuxolimab in advanced cancers. Autoimmune disease history or systemic immunosuppression was exclusionary. Clones were read by immunoSEQ multiplex PCR, and TCRdb kept only the in-frame ones, dropping some. The profile shows around 56,000 clones, approximately 90% of them singletons. V shed 3 bases and J shed 7 bases, with 14 bases lying between them. CDR1 and CDR2 (germline): SGHDT, YYEEEE. The CDR3 extends over 14 amino acids. V and J are TRBV5-6 and TRBJ2-1; D gene unclear. The TCR sequence derives from an adult with an advanced solid tumor such as melanoma, head and neck, liver or kidney cancer. The sample here was CD4+ or CD8+ T cells sorted from blood, taken in a trial of the OX40 agonist ivuxolimab. The CDR3 is CASSSRRAPNEQFF. The DNA of the CDR3 is TGTGCCAGCAGCTCGCGCCGGGCTCCTAATGAGCAGTTCTTC. The full variable domain, its missing parts supplied by reference TRBV5-6 and TRBJ2-1, is DAGVTQSPTHLIKTRGQQVTLRCSPKSGHDTVSWYQQALGQGPQFIFQYYEEEERQRGNFPDRFSGHQFPNYSSELNVNALLLGDSALYLCASSSRRAPNEQFFGPGTRLTVL.